The clone carrying this T cell receptor beta chain was observed a handful of times. This sample is part of a study of cytomegalovirus exposure and HLA in healthy donors. PCR involved 60 Vbeta and 13 Jbeta primers. Assay: immunoSEQ multiplex PCR; the TCRdb copy retains only in-frame clones and omits some. The sample carries about 110,000 clones, just under 80% recorded once. The germline gives CDR1 SGDLS, CDR2 YYNGEE. With 4 bases clipped from V and 5 bases from J, the junction kept 5 bases outside the gene matches. The CDR3 runs 14 residues. This sequence originates from a man between 25 and 39 years old in good health and CMV-seronegative. The specimen sequenced was PBMCs. The chain combines TRBV9 with TRBJ2-5; TRBD1 matches 10 bases. In DNA, the CDR3 is TGTGCCAGCAGCACCCGGACAGGGGGTGAGACCCAGTACTTC. It yields the protein CASSTRTGGETQYF.